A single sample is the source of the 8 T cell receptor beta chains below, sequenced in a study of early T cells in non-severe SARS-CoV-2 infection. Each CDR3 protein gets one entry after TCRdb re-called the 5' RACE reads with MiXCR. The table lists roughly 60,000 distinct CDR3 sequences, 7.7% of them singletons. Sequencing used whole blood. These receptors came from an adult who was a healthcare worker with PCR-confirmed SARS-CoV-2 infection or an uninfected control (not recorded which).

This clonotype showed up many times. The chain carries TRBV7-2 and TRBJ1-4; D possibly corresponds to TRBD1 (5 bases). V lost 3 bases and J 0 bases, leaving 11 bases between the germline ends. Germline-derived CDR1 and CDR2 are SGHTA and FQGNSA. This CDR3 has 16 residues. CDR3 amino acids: CASSFRATATNEKLFF. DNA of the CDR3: TGTGCCAGCAGCTTCAGGGCAACTGCAACTAATGAAAAACTGTTTTTT.

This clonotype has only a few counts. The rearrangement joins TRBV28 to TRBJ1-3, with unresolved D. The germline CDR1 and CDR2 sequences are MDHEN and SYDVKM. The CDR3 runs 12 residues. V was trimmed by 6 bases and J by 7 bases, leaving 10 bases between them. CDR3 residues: CASSRPRNTIYF. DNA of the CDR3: TGTGCCAGCAGCCGACCCAGGAACACCATATATTTT.

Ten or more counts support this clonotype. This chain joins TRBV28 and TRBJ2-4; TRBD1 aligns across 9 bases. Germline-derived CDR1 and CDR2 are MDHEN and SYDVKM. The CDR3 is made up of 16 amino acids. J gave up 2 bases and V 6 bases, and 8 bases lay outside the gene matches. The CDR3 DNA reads TGTGCCAGCAGCCTATCGGGACAGGGAACCAAAAACATTCAGTACTTC. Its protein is CASSLSGQGTKNIQYF.

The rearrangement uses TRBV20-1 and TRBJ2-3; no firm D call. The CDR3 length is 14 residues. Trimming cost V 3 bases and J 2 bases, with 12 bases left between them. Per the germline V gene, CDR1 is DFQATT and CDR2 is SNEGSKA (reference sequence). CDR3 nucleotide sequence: TGCAGTGCTAGCGATGCGAGCGCCACAGATACGCAGTATTTT. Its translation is CSASDASATDTQYF.

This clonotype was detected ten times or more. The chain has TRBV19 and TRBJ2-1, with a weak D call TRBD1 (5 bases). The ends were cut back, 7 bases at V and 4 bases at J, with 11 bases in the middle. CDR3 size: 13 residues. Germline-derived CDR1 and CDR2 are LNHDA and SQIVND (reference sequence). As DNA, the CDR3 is TGTGCCAGTACCGACAGCGCGTACAATGAGCAGTTCTTC. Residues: CASTDSAYNEQFF.

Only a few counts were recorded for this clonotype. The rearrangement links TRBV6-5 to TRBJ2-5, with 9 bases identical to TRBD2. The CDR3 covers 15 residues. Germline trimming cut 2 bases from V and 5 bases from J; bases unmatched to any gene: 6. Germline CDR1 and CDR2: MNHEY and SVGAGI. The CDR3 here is CASSYTGTSQETQYF. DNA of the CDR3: TGTGCCAGCAGTTACACCGGGACTAGCCAGGAGACCCAGTACTTC.

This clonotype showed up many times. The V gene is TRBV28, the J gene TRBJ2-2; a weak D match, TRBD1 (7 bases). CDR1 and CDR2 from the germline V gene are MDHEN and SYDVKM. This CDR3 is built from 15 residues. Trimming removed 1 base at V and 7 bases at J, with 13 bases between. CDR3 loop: CASSLSAGGIGELFF. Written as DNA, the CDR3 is TGTGCCAGCAGTTTATCAGCAGGGGGGATCGGGGAGCTGTTTTTT.

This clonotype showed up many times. CDR3 nucleotides: TGTGCCAGCAGCCTGCCCGGGGCCGAGACCCAGTACTTC. It is translated as CASSLPGAETQYF. This chain uses TRBV11-2 with TRBJ2-5; D may match TRBD1 or TRBD2 (5 bases each). The CDR3 length is 13 residues. Germline CDR1 and CDR2: SGHAT and FQNNGV. The V end was cut by 5 bases, the J end by 5 bases, with 12 bases between.